This entry concerns a single TCR beta chain. Its antigen is not known. The repertoire was sequenced with immunoSEQ multiplex PCR; TCRdb's copy has only in-frame clones and lacks some. The data contain fewer than 35,000 clones, about 60% of them singletons. An approximately ten-day culture period preceded the isolation of CD4+ T cells. Germline assignment: CDR1 LGHNA and CDR2 YNFKEQ. This CDR3 spans 17 amino acids. Trimming at V came to 4 bases and at J to 4 bases, leaving 14 bases not matched to a gene. This specimen comes from a study of vaccination effects on CD4 cells after COVID-19. Whole-study context: It was two doses of either the BNT162b2 or mRNA-1273 vaccine that participants received.

The sample consisted of CD4+ T cells from PBMCs cultured without peptide, taken before COVID-19 vaccination. This chain uses TRBV4-2 with TRBJ2-7, with 9 bases matching TRBD2. The sequence came from a human donor who received a COVID-19 vaccine. Written as DNA, the CDR3 is TGTGCCAGCAGCCGAGACGGGGGCGGGGGGGTCTTTTACGAGCAGTACTTC. Its translation: CASSRDGGGGVFYEQYF.